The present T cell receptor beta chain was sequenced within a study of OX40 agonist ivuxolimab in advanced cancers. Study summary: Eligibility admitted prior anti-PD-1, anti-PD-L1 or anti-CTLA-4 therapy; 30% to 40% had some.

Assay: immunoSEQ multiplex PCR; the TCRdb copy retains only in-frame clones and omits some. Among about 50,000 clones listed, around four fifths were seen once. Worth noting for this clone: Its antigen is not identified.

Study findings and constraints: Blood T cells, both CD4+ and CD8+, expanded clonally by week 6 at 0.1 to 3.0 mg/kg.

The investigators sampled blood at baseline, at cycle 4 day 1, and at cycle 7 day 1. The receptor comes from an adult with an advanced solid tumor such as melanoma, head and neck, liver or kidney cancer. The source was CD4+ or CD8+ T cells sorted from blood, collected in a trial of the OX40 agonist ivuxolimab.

In DNA form, the CDR3 reads TGTGCCAGCAGGGAACCGGGACAGGGGGGGTTTGGCTACACCTTC. This codes for CASREPGQGGFGYTF. This chain uses TRBV2 with TRBJ1-2; 11 positions agree with TRBD1. Germline loops: CDR1 SNHLY, CDR2 FYNNEI. The CDR3 length is 15 residues. J gave up 7 bases and V 6 bases, and 10 bases lay outside the gene matches. Filled out from reference TRBV2 and TRBJ1-2, the complete variable domain reads EPEVTQTPSHQVTQMGQEVILRCVPISNHLYFYWYRQILGQKVEFLVSFYNNEISEKSEIFDDQFSVERPDGSNFTLKIRSTKLEDSAMYFCASREPGQGGFGYTFGSGTRLTVV.